This T cell receptor beta chain was identified during a study of beta chain features in type 1 diabetes. Study-level findings and limits: Cells with high TCR expression could be over-represented when cDNA is sequenced. TCRB CDR3s from Type 1 diabetes patients were moderately but significantly shorter in all four CD4+ subsets. Type 1 diabetes patients had fewer VDJ junction insertions and more deletions. It was among patients, rather than healthy donors, that naive, central memory and Treg TCRB repertoires appeared more similar.

CDR3 length: 14 amino acids. CDR1 SGHTA and CDR2 FQGNSA come from the germline V gene. The V gene lost 7 bases and the J gene lost 0 bases, with 10 bases spanning the gap. Only a few counts were recorded for this clone. Its antigen is still unknown. The authors reverse transcribed all of the isolated RNA, so sequencing captured expressed TCRB transcripts. Profiling relied on immunoSEQ multiplex PCR, and the TCRdb table lists in-frame clones only, not all of them. Among roughly 370,000 clones listed, approximately 15% were seen once. V usage is TRBV7-2 and J usage is TRBJ2-1; D remains ambiguous. Source material: naive CD4+ T cells from blood. The receptor was derived from a man aged 30 to 39 in good health. The CDR3 coding sequence is TGTGCCAGCACCCAAATGAGCTCCTACAATGAGCAGTTCTTC. Protein product: CASTQMSSYNEQFF.